These 10 T cell receptor beta chains were sequenced from one sample in a study of brain T cells in children with intractable seizures. Produced via immunoSEQ multiplex PCR; TCRdb's table is partial and in-frame only. The sample holds under 400,000 clones, 85% to 95% seen once. Time point in this sample: blood from clinic visit 5 months post-surgery; TSC patient then seizure free. The sequences come from peripheral blood, collected 5 to 6 months after surgery. These receptors originate from a boy less than two years old with tuberous sclerosis and intractable seizures.

This chain connects TRBV19 to TRBJ2-3; 7 bases map to TRBD2. The CDR3 is 15 residues long. V shed 3 bases and J 2 bases; nucleotides not matched to a gene: 5. Germline V gives CDR1 LNHDA, CDR2 SQIVND (reference sequence). CDR3 sequence reads: CASSIMGTITDTQYF. CDR3 nucleotides: TGTGCCAGTAGTATTATGGGGACTATCACAGATACGCAGTATTTT.

V gene TRBV4-2 combines with J gene TRBJ2-5; 9 bases align to TRBD2. V lost 0 bases to trimming and J lost 5 bases; unmatched junction nucleotides: 7. The V gene's germline CDR1 is LGHNA and CDR2 YNFKEQ. This CDR3 has 16 amino acids. CDR3 loop: CASSQESGRNRETQYF. DNA of the CDR3: TGTGCCAGCAGCCAAGAGAGCGGGAGGAATCGGGAGACCCAGTACTTC.

A word on this clone: At the DNA level, this CDR3 is encoded by other sequences in the same sample as well. This chain connects TRBV5-1 to TRBJ2-7, with 11 bases that match TRBD2. CDR3 size: 15 residues. V shed 3 bases, J shed 2 bases, and the junction held 4 bases outside the gene matches. Per the germline V gene, CDR1 is SGHRS and CDR2 is YFSETQ. CDR3: CASSSLAGGPYEQYF. CDR3 nucleotide sequence: TGCGCCAGCAGCTCCCTAGCGGGAGGCCCCTACGAGCAGTACTTC.

The chain carries TRBV28 and TRBJ2-7, with D tentatively TRBD1 or TRBD2 (5 bases each). V was trimmed by 6 bases and J by 4 bases, leaving 13 bases between them. Germline CDR1 and CDR2: MDHEN and SYDVKM. This CDR3 spans 13 amino acids. The CDR3 is CASRSGTLYEQYF. DNA for the CDR3: TGTGCCAGCAGATCCGGGACGTTATACGAGCAGTACTTC.

V usage is TRBV19 and J usage is TRBJ2-3, with D tentatively TRBD2 (6 bases). CDR1 and CDR2 from the germline V gene are LNHDA and SQIVND (reference sequence). Trimming removed 0 bases from V and 2 bases from J, with 12 bases in between. The CDR3 is 16 residues long. This chain's CDR3 is CASSIDRPGDTDTQYF. The CDR3 region has the DNA TGTGCCAGTAGTATAGATCGACCGGGGGACACAGATACGCAGTATTTT.

The chain combines TRBV27 with TRBJ1-6, with D unresolved. Trimming took off 4 bases at V and 13 bases at J, with 23 bases between the two ends. This CDR3 is built from 16 residues. CDR1 is MNHEY, CDR2 SMNVEV, per germline (reference sequence). The CDR3 is CASSSQSPPPLWPLHF. The CDR3 DNA follows: TGTGCCAGCAGTTCGCAATCGCCGCCCCCGTTGTGGCCCCTCCACTTT.

This chain links TRBV11-3 with TRBJ2-7; 7 nucleotides line up with TRBD2. The junction had 10 bases not matched to a gene; V was cut back by 1 base and J by 7 bases. Per germline, CDR1 SGHNT and CDR2 YENEEA. The CDR3 spans 15 residues. This CDR3 reads CASSLVGGSGVEQYF. Here the CDR3 DNA reads TGTGCCAGCAGCTTAGTCGGCGGGAGTGGAGTGGAGCAGTACTTC.

The V gene is TRBV24-1, the J gene TRBJ2-2; tentatively, D is TRBD2 (6 bases). Per the germline V gene, CDR1 is KGHDR and CDR2 is SFDVKD. CDR3 length: 14 residues. Trimming removed 3 bases from V and 3 bases from J, with 7 bases in between. The CDR3 is CATSDGTYTGELFF. The CDR3 DNA reads as TGTGCCACCAGTGATGGGACTTACACCGGGGAGCTGTTTTTT.

This clone came up once. The chain has TRBV2 and TRBJ2-7; D perhaps matches TRBD1 (5 bases). From germline, CDR1 is SNHLY and CDR2 FYNNEI. The CDR3 is 13 amino acids. Trimming took off 6 bases at V and 0 bases at J, with 9 bases between the two ends. In DNA form, the CDR3 reads TGTGCCAGCAGCCTTCAGGGCTCCTACGAGCAGTACTTC. This codes for CASSLQGSYEQYF.

This chain joins TRBV29-1 and TRBJ1-3; D remains unclear. There are 12 residues in the CDR3. The germline V gene encodes CDR1 SQVTM and CDR2 ANQGSEA. Deletions cut 5 bases from V and 2 bases from J, with 7 bases between. The CDR3 DNA sequence: TGCAGCGTTCGCGTCACTGGAAACACCATATATTTT. As protein: CSVRVTGNTIYF. The variable domain in full, completed from reference TRBV29-1 and TRBJ1-3, reads SAVISQKPSRDICQRGTSLTIQCQVDSQVTMMFWYRQQPGQSLTLIATANQGSEATYESGFVIDKFPISRPNLTFSTLTVSNMSPEDSSIYLCSVRVTGNTIYFGEGSWLTVV.